The rows below give T cell receptor beta chains drawn from one sample of a study of T-cell reconstitution after alpha-beta-depleted transplantation in children. TCRdb re-called the PCR reads through MiXCR, storing one row per CDR3 protein. The sample yields 580,000 or so distinct CDR3 sequences, roughly 24% seen once. The sequences come from PBMCs, mostly from graft donor cells, collected 360 days after TCRalphabeta/CD19-depleted stem cell transplant. The origin of the receptors is a boy younger than two who had a stem cell transplant for acute myeloid leukemia, so the T cells may come from the graft donor. CDR3s include the opening cysteine and the closing phenylalanine or tryptophan. D genes are given only for firm matches. Rows may omit the clone size; those that give it use once, few, many or a size class.

j_call: TRBJ2-5
d_call: TRBD1
v_call: TRBV12-5
clone_size: once
cdr3_nt: TGTGCTAGTGTCGGGACAGGGGGTGAGACCCAGTACTTC
cdr3_aa: CASVGTGGETQYF

j_call: TRBJ2-3
d_call: .
v_call: TRBV5-1
clone_size: many
cdr3_nt: TGCGCCAGCAGCCCCGGGCAGGGCGGCACAGATACGCAGTATTTT
cdr3_aa: CASSPGQGGTDTQYF

j_call: TRBJ2-5
d_call: .
v_call: TRBV20-1
clone_size: .
cdr3_nt: TGCAGTGCTGTCCGTGGGGGGCGCGAGACCCAGTACTTC
cdr3_aa: CSAVRGGRETQYF

j_call: TRBJ2-5
d_call: .
v_call: TRBV20-1
clone_size: many
cdr3_nt: TGCAGTACGAGACGAGAGACCCAGTACTTC
cdr3_aa: CSTRRETQYF

j_call: TRBJ1-1
d_call: .
v_call: TRBV7-9
clone_size: .
cdr3_nt: TGTGCCAGCAGCTTAAGCGGGGGGCGATTCACTGAAGCTTTCTTT
cdr3_aa: CASSLSGGRFTEAFF

j_call: TRBJ2-4
d_call: .
v_call: TRBV9
clone_size: .
cdr3_nt: TGTGCCAGCAGCGAGGGGGGGGGCAAAAACATTCAGTACTTC
cdr3_aa: CASSEGGGKNIQYF

j_call: TRBJ1-5
d_call: TRBD1
v_call: TRBV20-1
clone_size: .
cdr3_nt: TGCAGTGCTAGCACAGCCCTAGGGACAGATGATAGCAATCAGCCCCAGCATTTT
cdr3_aa: CSASTALGTDDSNQPQHF

j_call: TRBJ1-5
d_call: .
v_call: TRBV6-1
clone_size: many
cdr3_nt: TGTGCCAGCAGAGACAGTTTAATTCGACCCCAGCATTTT
cdr3_aa: CASRDSLIRPQHF

j_call: TRBJ1-2
d_call: .
v_call: TRBV2
clone_size: .
cdr3_nt: TGTGCCAGCCGGCAGGGCAACCATGGCTACACCTTC
cdr3_aa: CASRQGNHGYTF

j_call: TRBJ2-1
d_call: .
v_call: TRBV12-3/TRBV12-4
clone_size: many
cdr3_nt: TGTGCCAGCAGTTTAGGCATCTATGAGCAGTTCTTC
cdr3_aa: CASSLGIYEQFF

j_call: TRBJ2-3
d_call: TRBD2
v_call: TRBV20-1
clone_size: many
cdr3_nt: TGCAGTGCTCCCCCATATGCGGGGGGGCCTAAGGCGCAGTATTTT
cdr3_aa: CSAPPYAGGPKAQYF

j_call: TRBJ2-3
d_call: .
v_call: TRBV29-1
clone_size: many
cdr3_nt: TGCAGCGCCGAGGCCCTTCCAGCATCGGATACGCAGTATTTT
cdr3_aa: CSAEALPASDTQYF

j_call: TRBJ1-2
d_call: TRBD1
v_call: TRBV4-3
clone_size: .
cdr3_nt: TGCGCCAGCAGCCAAGAAGACAGGGTGGACTATGGCTACACCTTC
cdr3_aa: CASSQEDRVDYGYTF

j_call: TRBJ2-1
d_call: .
v_call: TRBV2
clone_size: few
cdr3_nt: TGTGCCAGCAGGGCAACCTACAATGAGCAGTTCTTC
cdr3_aa: CASRATYNEQFF

j_call: TRBJ2-7
d_call: .
v_call: TRBV20-1
clone_size: .
cdr3_nt: TGCAGTGCAGAAAGAGGGGGCGAGCAGTACTTC
cdr3_aa: CSAERGGEQYF

j_call: TRBJ2-2
d_call: TRBD2
v_call: TRBV11-3
clone_size: .
cdr3_nt: TGTGCCAGCAGCTTAGACGGACTAGTCGCCGGGGAGCTGTTTTTT
cdr3_aa: CASSLDGLVAGELFF

j_call: TRBJ2-2
d_call: .
v_call: TRBV20-1
clone_size: many
cdr3_nt: TGCAGTGCTATTCAGGGGGGGAACACCGGGGAGCTGTTTTTT
cdr3_aa: CSAIQGGNTGELFF

j_call: TRBJ2-2
d_call: TRBD1
v_call: TRBV29-1
clone_size: many
cdr3_nt: TGCAGCGTCGGGACAGCCCTCACCGGGGAGCTGTTTTTT
cdr3_aa: CSVGTALTGELFF

j_call: TRBJ2-1
d_call: .
v_call: TRBV10-2
clone_size: many
cdr3_nt: TGCGCCAGCAGGGACCCCCGGCGTTCAAATGAGCAGTTCTTC
cdr3_aa: CASRDPRRSNEQFF

j_call: TRBJ2-1
d_call: .
v_call: TRBV10-2
clone_size: .
cdr3_nt: TGCGCCAGCAGTGAGTCGGGGGACTCCTACAATGAGCAGTTCTTC
cdr3_aa: CASSESGDSYNEQFF

j_call: TRBJ1-5
d_call: .
v_call: TRBV15
clone_size: .
cdr3_nt: TGTGCCACCAGCAGCGGGGGTAGTGGCAATCAGCCCCAGCATTTT
cdr3_aa: CATSSGGSGNQPQHF

j_call: TRBJ2-2
d_call: .
v_call: TRBV2
clone_size: many
cdr3_nt: TGTGCCAGCAGTGAAGGGCAACGTTGGGTAAATAGGGACACCGGGGAGCTGTTTTTT
cdr3_aa: CASSEGQRWVNRDTGELFF

j_call: TRBJ2-5
d_call: TRBD1
v_call: TRBV6-5
clone_size: .
cdr3_nt: TGTGCCAGCAGTTATGATCCAGGGGGCGGAGAGACCCAGTACTTC
cdr3_aa: CASSYDPGGGETQYF

j_call: TRBJ2-3
d_call: TRBD2
v_call: TRBV6-1
clone_size: .
cdr3_nt: TGTGCCAGCAGTCCACTAGCGGGGGCTAGCACAGATACGCAGTATTTT
cdr3_aa: CASSPLAGASTDTQYF

j_call: TRBJ2-1
d_call: .
v_call: TRBV30
clone_size: few
cdr3_nt: TGTGCCTGGAGTAACAATGAGCAGTTCTTC
cdr3_aa: CAWSNNEQFF

j_call: TRBJ1-2
d_call: TRBD1
v_call: TRBV6-6
clone_size: many
cdr3_nt: TGTGCCAGCAGCCGGGACAGATCCTATGGCTACACCTTC
cdr3_aa: CASSRDRSYGYTF

j_call: TRBJ2-7
d_call: TRBD2
v_call: TRBV4-3
clone_size: .
cdr3_nt: TGCGCCAGCAGCCAAGATCCAAGCGGGGGATACGAGCAGTACTTC
cdr3_aa: CASSQDPSGGYEQYF

j_call: TRBJ1-4
d_call: .
v_call: TRBV29-1
clone_size: many
cdr3_nt: TGCAGCGTTGAAGATCAGCGGGACGGATATGAAAAACTGTTTTTT
cdr3_aa: CSVEDQRDGYEKLFF

j_call: TRBJ2-5
d_call: .
v_call: TRBV20-1
clone_size: .
cdr3_nt: TGCAGTGTCGAAGGGGGGGATCGAGAGACCCAGTACTTC
cdr3_aa: CSVEGGDRETQYF

j_call: TRBJ1-1
d_call: .
v_call: TRBV6-1
clone_size: .
cdr3_nt: TGTGCCAGCAGTCCAGGGTCGGTCACTGAAGCTTTCTTT
cdr3_aa: CASSPGSVTEAFF

j_call: TRBJ2-1
d_call: .
v_call: TRBV4-3
clone_size: many
cdr3_nt: TGCGCCAGCAGCCAAGATGCGTACAATGAGCAGTTCTTC
cdr3_aa: CASSQDAYNEQFF

j_call: TRBJ1-1
d_call: .
v_call: TRBV6-2/TRBV6-3
clone_size: .
cdr3_nt: TGCGCCAGCGTGGGCAGTCAATACTCCATGAACACTGAAGCTTTCTTT
cdr3_aa: CASVGSQYSMNTEAFF

j_call: TRBJ2-2
d_call: .
v_call: TRBV9
clone_size: .
cdr3_nt: TGTGCCAGCAACGGGGTAAACACCGGGGAGCTGTTTTTT
cdr3_aa: CASNGVNTGELFF

j_call: TRBJ2-3
d_call: .
v_call: TRBV28
clone_size: .
cdr3_nt: TGTGCCACTGGTGGCCTGAACACAGATACGCAGTATTTT
cdr3_aa: CATGGLNTDTQYF

j_call: TRBJ1-3
d_call: .
v_call: TRBV28
clone_size: many
cdr3_nt: TGTGCCAGCAGTAGTAGGGTTTACACCATATATTTT
cdr3_aa: CASSSRVYTIYF

j_call: TRBJ1-1
d_call: .
v_call: TRBV12-3/TRBV12-4
clone_size: .
cdr3_nt: TGTGCCAGCAGGCCGGACTACACTGAAGCTTTCTTT
cdr3_aa: CASRPDYTEAFF

j_call: TRBJ2-5
d_call: TRBD2
v_call: TRBV11-2
clone_size: .
cdr3_nt: TGTGCCAGCAGCTCACTAGCGGGGAGGAAAGAGACCCAGTACTTC
cdr3_aa: CASSSLAGRKETQYF

j_call: TRBJ2-1
d_call: .
v_call: TRBV25-1
clone_size: many
cdr3_nt: TGTGCCAGCAGACGGGGATGCAATGAGCAGTTCTTC
cdr3_aa: CASRRGCNEQFF

j_call: TRBJ2-5
d_call: TRBD1
v_call: TRBV20-1
clone_size: few
cdr3_nt: TGCAGTGCTAACAGGGGGGACCAAGAGACCCAGTACTTC
cdr3_aa: CSANRGDQETQYF

j_call: TRBJ2-2
d_call: .
v_call: TRBV5-6
clone_size: few
cdr3_nt: TGTGCCAGCAGCTTGGATGTCGGGGTACAAACCGGGGAGCTGTTTTTT
cdr3_aa: CASSLDVGVQTGELFF

j_call: TRBJ2-5
d_call: .
v_call: TRBV12-3/TRBV12-4
clone_size: .
cdr3_nt: TGTGCCAGCAGTTTAGAACAGTTAGAAGAGACCCAGTACTTC
cdr3_aa: CASSLEQLEETQYF

j_call: TRBJ2-5
d_call: .
v_call: TRBV4-1
clone_size: many
cdr3_nt: TGCGCCAGCAGCCAAGCGGGCAATCAAGAGACCCAGTACTTC
cdr3_aa: CASSQAGNQETQYF

j_call: TRBJ2-5
d_call: .
v_call: TRBV7-2
clone_size: few
cdr3_nt: TGTGCCAGCAGCCAGTTGGAGGGGACCCAGTACTTC
cdr3_aa: CASSQLEGTQYF

j_call: TRBJ2-1
d_call: TRBD2
v_call: TRBV28
clone_size: .
cdr3_nt: TGTGCCAGCAAACTACTAGCGGGGGGTGGCAATGAGCAGTTCTTC
cdr3_aa: CASKLLAGGGNEQFF

j_call: TRBJ2-1
d_call: .
v_call: TRBV20-1
clone_size: many
cdr3_nt: TGCAGTGCTAGAGATCTGTCGTGGGGGGACCGACCGAACAATGAGCAGTTCTTC
cdr3_aa: CSARDLSWGDRPNNEQFF

j_call: TRBJ1-1
d_call: .
v_call: TRBV7-9
clone_size: many
cdr3_nt: TGTGCCAGCAGCTGGGGCAGGGCGGAAGCTTTCTTT
cdr3_aa: CASSWGRAEAFF

j_call: TRBJ2-7
d_call: .
v_call: TRBV10-3
clone_size: few
cdr3_nt: TGTGCCATCAGTGAAAACGGGGCCAGGCACTCCGACGAGCAGTACTTC
cdr3_aa: CAISENGARHSDEQYF

j_call: TRBJ2-3
d_call: TRBD2
v_call: TRBV29-1
clone_size: many
cdr3_nt: TGCAGCGTTGAAGCCCGATTAGTGGGACTAGGAAGAGATACGCAGTATTTT
cdr3_aa: CSVEARLVGLGRDTQYF

j_call: TRBJ2-5
d_call: .
v_call: TRBV7-3
clone_size: many
cdr3_nt: TGTGCCAGCAGCTTAAGTCGCAGCTCACAAGAGACCCAGTACTTC
cdr3_aa: CASSLSRSSQETQYF

j_call: TRBJ2-1
d_call: .
v_call: TRBV25-1
clone_size: many
cdr3_nt: TGTGCCAGCAGTGAAGTCGCTGAGCAGTTCTTC
cdr3_aa: CASSEVAEQFF

j_call: TRBJ2-1
d_call: .
v_call: TRBV4-2
clone_size: few
cdr3_nt: TGTGCCATGAGCCCCGGCCAGAATGAGCAGTTCTTC
cdr3_aa: CAMSPGQNEQFF

j_call: TRBJ1-1
d_call: TRBD1
v_call: TRBV29-1
clone_size: few
cdr3_nt: TGCAGCGTGGAGAGACAGGGGCCGAGCACTGAAGCTTTCTTT
cdr3_aa: CSVERQGPSTEAFF

j_call: TRBJ2-1
d_call: .
v_call: TRBV7-2
clone_size: few
cdr3_nt: TGTGCCAGCAGCTTAGGGACAGTAGCTTACAATGAGCAGTTCTTC
cdr3_aa: CASSLGTVAYNEQFF

j_call: TRBJ1-1
d_call: .
v_call: TRBV10-3
clone_size: many
cdr3_nt: TGTGCCATCAGTGAGTCGGGCACAGGGCGGAACACTGAAGCTTTCTTT
cdr3_aa: CAISESGTGRNTEAFF

j_call: TRBJ2-1
d_call: .
v_call: TRBV2
clone_size: few
cdr3_nt: TGTGCCAGCAGTGAACCTCCGTTCTTC
cdr3_aa: CASSEPPFF

j_call: TRBJ2-3
d_call: .
v_call: TRBV7-7
clone_size: .
cdr3_nt: TGTGCCAGCAGCTCCTTAGCGGACACAGATACGCAGTATTTT
cdr3_aa: CASSSLADTDTQYF

j_call: TRBJ2-1
d_call: TRBD2
v_call: TRBV6-1
clone_size: few
cdr3_nt: TGTGCCAGCAGTGGGACTAGCGAATACAATGAGCAGTTCTTC
cdr3_aa: CASSGTSEYNEQFF

j_call: TRBJ2-2
d_call: TRBD2
v_call: TRBV4-2
clone_size: few
cdr3_nt: TGTGCCAGCAGCGCCCAACTAGCGGGGGGGTACGCGAACACCGGGGAGCTGTTTTTT
cdr3_aa: CASSAQLAGGYANTGELFF